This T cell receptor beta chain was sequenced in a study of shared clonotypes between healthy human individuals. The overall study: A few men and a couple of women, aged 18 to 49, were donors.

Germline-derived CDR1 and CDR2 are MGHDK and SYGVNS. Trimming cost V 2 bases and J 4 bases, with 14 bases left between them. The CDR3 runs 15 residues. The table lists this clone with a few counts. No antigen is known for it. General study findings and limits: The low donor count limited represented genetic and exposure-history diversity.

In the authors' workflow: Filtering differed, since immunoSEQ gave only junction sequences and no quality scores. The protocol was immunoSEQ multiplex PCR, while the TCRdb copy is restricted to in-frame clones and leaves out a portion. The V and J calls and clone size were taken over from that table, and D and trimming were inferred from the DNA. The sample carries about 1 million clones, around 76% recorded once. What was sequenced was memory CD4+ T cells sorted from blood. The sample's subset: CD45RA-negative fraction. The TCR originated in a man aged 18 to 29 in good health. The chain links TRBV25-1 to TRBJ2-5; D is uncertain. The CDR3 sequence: CASSEPVVKGETQYF. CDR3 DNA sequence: TGTGCCAGCAGTGAACCGGTGGTAAAGGGAGAGACCCAGTACTTC.